The sequence of this TCR beta chain was determined in a study of shared T cell receptors in the human thymus. The data were produced by immunoSEQ multiplex PCR, yet TCRdb's version contains in-frame clones alone and is incomplete. The table has 650,000 to 950,000 clones, around 85% seen once. The same data also went into a second study, on human thymus T cells.

This sequence originates from a girl in the first two years of life with a congenital heart defect. The sequenced sample consisted of thymocytes.

The CDR3 loop is CASSYSTGGETQYF. The CDR3 region has the DNA TGTGCCAGCAGTTACTCGACAGGGGGGGAGACCCAGTACTTC. The chain is built from TRBV6-6 and TRBJ2-5; 9 nucleotides line up with TRBD1. Germline loops: CDR1 MNHNY, CDR2 SVGAGI (reference sequence). V lost 0 bases, J lost 5 bases, and 1 base stayed unmatched. The CDR3 covers 14 residues.